What follows are 3 T cell receptor beta chains derived from one specimen sequenced in a study of T-cell memory formation after mild COVID-19. Each CDR3 protein gets one entry after TCRdb re-called the 5' RACE reads with MiXCR. The table shows hundreds of thousands of distinct CDR3 sequences, with 20% to 30% occurring only once. Sequenced input: PBMCs or a T cell subset sorted from them (not recorded which). The receptor source for this set is an adult woman who had mild COVID-19 (a few samples of this study predate the infection). Cell type and time point are not known.

This clonotype was seen only a few times. The rearrangement links TRBV4-2 to TRBJ2-7; D possibly corresponds to TRBD2 (6 bases). V lost 1 base, J lost 4 bases, and 11 bases lay in between. The CDR3 is 14 amino acids. Germline assignment: CDR1 LGHNA and CDR2 YNFKEQ. This chain's CDR3 is CASSQGAGTYEQYF. The DNA for the CDR3 is TGTGCCAGCAGCCAAGGGGCTGGGACTTACGAGCAGTACTTC.

This clonotype was counted between two and nine times. The V and J genes are TRBV4-3 and TRBJ2-3; 8 bases are a match to TRBD1. With 1 base clipped from V and 1 base from J, the junction kept 4 bases outside the gene matches. This CDR3 comprises 16 residues. Germline V gene sequence: CDR1 LGHNA, CDR2 YSLEER. The CDR3: CASSQAAGGGTDTQYF. The CDR3 DNA sequence: TGCGCCAGCAGCCAAGCGGCAGGGGGCGGCACAGATACGCAGTATTTT.

As DNA, the CDR3 is TGTGCCACGAGCAGGGGGTCTCAGGGTGAGCAGTTCTTC. Its protein is CATSRGSQGEQFF. The chain couples TRBV6-5 to TRBJ2-1; 7 bases map to TRBD1. The V gene's germline CDR1 is MNHEY and CDR2 SVGAGI. The V segment lost 10 bases and the J segment 9 bases; nucleotides outside the gene matches: 12. The CDR3 runs 13 residues.